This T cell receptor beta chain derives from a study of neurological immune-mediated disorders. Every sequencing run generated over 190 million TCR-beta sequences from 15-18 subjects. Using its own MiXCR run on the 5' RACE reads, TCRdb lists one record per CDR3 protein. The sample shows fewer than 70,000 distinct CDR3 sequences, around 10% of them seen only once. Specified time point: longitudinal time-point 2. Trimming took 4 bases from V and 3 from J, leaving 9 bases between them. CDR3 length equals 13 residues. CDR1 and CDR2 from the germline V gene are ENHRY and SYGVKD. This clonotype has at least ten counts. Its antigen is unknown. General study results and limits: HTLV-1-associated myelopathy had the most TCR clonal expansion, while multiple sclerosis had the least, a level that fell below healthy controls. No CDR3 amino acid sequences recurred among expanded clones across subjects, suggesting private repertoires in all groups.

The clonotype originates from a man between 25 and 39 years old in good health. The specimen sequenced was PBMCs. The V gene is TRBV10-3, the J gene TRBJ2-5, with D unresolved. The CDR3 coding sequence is TGTGCCATCAGTGTACCGTTAGAAGAGACCCAGTACTTC. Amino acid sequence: CAISVPLEETQYF.